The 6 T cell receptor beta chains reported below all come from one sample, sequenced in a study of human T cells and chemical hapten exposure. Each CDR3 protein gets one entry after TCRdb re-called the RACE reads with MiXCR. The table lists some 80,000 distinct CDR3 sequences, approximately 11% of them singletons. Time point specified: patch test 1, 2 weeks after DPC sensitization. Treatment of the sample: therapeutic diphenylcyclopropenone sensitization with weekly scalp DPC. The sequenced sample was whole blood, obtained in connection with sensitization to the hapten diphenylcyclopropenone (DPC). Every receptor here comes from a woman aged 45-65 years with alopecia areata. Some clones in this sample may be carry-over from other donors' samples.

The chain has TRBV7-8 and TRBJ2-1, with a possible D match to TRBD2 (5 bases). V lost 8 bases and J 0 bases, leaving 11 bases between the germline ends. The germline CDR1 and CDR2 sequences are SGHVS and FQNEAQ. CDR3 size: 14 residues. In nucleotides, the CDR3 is TGTGCCAGCCGTCCGGGAAGCTCCTACAATGAGCAGTTCTTC. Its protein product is CASRPGSSYNEQFF. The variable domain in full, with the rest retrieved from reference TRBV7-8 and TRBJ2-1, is GAGVSQSPRYKVAKRGQDVALRCDPISGHVSLFWYQQALGQGPEFLTYFQNEAQLDKSGLPSDRFFAERPEGSVSTLKIQRTQQEDSAVYLCASRPGSSYNEQFFGPGTRLTVL.

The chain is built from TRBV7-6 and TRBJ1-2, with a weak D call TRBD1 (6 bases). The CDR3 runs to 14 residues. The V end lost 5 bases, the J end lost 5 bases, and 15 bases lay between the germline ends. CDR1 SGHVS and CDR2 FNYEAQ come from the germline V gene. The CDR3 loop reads CASSAAPGEYGYTF. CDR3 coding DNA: TGTGCCAGCAGCGCCGCCCCAGGGGAGTATGGCTACACCTTC.

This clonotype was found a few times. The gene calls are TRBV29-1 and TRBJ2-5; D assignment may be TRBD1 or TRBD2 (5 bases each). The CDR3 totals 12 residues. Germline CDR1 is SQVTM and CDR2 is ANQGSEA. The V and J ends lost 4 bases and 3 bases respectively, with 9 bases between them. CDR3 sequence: CSVVGTEETQYF. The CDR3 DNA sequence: TGCAGCGTTGTGGGGACGGAAGAGACCCAGTACTTC.

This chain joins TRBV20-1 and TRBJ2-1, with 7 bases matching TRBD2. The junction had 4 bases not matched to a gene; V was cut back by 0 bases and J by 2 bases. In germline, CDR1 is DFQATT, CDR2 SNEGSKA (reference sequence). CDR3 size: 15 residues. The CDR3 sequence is CSARERTRPYNEQFF. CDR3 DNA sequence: TGCAGTGCTAGAGAACGGACTAGGCCCTACAATGAGCAGTTCTTC.

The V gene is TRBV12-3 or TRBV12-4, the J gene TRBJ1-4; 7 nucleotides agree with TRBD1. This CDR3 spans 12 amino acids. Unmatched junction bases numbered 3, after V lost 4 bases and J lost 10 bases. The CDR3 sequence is CASSSHRGKLFF. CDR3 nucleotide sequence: TGTGCCAGCAGTTCCCACAGGGGAAAACTGTTTTTT.

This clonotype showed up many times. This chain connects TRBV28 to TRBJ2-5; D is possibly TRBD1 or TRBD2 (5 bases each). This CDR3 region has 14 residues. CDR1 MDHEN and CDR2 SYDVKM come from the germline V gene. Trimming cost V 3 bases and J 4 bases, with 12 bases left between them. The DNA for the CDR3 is TGTGCCAGCAGTTTGTGGACTGGGGGAGAGACCCAGTACTTC. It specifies CASSLWTGGETQYF. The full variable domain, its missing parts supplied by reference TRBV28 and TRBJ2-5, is DVKVTQSSRYLVKRTGEKVFLECVQDMDHENMFWYRQDPGLGLRLIYFSYDVKMKEKGDIPEGYSVSREKKERFSLILESASTNQTSMYLCASSLWTGGETQYFGPGTRLLVL.